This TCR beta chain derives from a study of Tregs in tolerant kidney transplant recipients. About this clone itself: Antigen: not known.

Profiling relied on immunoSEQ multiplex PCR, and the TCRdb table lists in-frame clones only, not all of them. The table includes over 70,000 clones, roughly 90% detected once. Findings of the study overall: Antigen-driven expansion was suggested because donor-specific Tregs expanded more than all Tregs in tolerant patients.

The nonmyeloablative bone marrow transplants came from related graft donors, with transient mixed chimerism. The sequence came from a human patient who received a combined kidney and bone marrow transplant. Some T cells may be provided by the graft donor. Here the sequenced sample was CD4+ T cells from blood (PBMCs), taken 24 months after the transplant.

This CDR3 is CASSQDGQGRKGYTF. The CDR3 nucleotides read TGCGCCAGCAGCCAAGATGGTCAGGGGCGGAAAGGCTACACCTTC. The chain uses TRBV4-3 and TRBJ1-2, with D maybe TRBD1 (6 bases). This CDR3 spans 15 amino acids. The V end was cut by 0 bases, the J end by 8 bases, with 16 bases between. Per germline, CDR1 LGHNA and CDR2 YSLEER.